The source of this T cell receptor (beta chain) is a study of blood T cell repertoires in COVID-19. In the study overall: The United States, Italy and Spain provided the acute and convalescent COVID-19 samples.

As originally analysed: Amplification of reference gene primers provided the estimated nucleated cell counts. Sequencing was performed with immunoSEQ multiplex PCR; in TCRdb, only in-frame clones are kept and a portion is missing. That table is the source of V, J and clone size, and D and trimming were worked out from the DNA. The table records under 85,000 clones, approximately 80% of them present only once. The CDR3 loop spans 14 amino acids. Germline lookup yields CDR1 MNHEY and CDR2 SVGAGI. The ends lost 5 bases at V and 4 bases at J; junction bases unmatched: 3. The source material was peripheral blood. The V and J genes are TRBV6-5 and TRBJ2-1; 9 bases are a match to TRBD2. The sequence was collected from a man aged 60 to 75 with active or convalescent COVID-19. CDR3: CASSLSGGYNEQFF. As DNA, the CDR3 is TGTGCCAGCAGTCTCAGCGGGGGGTACAATGAGCAGTTCTTC.